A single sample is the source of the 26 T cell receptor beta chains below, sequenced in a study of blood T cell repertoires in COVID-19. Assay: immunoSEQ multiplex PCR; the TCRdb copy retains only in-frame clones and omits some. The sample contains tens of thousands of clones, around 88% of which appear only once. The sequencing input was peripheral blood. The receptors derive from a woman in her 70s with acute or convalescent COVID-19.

The CDR3 is CASSLDRRGPGEQYF. CDR3 nucleotide sequence: TGTGCCAGCAGCTTGGACCGGAGAGGGCCCGGCGAGCAGTACTTC. The chain employs TRBV5-5 and TRBJ2-7; possibly TRBD2 for D (5 bases). This CDR3 contains 15 residues. V lost 0 bases, J lost 6 bases, and 16 bases lay in between. Germline CDR1 reads SGHKS; CDR2 reads YYEKEE (reference sequence).

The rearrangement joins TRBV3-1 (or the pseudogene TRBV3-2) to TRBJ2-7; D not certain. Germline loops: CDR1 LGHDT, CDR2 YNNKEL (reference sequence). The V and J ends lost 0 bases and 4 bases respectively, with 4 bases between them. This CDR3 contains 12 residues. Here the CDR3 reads CASSQERYEQYF. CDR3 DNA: TGTGCCAGCAGCCAAGAGCGATACGAGCAGTACTTC.

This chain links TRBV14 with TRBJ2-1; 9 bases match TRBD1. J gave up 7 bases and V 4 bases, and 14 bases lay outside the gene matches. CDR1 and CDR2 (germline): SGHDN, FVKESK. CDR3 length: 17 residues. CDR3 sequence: CASSRHPGTGSANEQFF. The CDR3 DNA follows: TGTGCCAGCAGCCGACACCCCGGGACAGGGAGTGCGAATGAGCAGTTCTTC.

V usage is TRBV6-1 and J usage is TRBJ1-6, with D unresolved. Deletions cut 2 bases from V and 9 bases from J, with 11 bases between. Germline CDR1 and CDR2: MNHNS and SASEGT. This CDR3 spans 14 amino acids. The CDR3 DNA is TGTGCCAGCAGTGAACTATATTCGGTTTCACCCCTCCACTTT. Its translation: CASSELYSVSPLHF.

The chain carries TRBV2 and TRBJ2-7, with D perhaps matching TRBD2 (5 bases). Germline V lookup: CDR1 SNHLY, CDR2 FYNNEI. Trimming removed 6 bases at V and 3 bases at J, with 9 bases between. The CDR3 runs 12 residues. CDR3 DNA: TGTGCCAGCAGCGCGGCGGGCTACGAGCAGTACTTC. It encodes CASSAAGYEQYF.

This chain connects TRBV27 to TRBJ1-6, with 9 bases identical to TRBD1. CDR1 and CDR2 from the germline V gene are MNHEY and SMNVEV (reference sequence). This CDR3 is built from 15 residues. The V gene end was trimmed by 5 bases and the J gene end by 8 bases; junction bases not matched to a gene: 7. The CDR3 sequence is CASSTRTGEYSPLHF. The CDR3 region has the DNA TGTGCCAGCAGTACAAGGACAGGGGAATATTCACCCCTCCACTTT.

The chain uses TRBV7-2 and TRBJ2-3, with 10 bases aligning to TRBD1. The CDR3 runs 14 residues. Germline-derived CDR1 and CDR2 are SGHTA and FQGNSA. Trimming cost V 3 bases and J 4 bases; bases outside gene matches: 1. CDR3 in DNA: TGTGCCAGCAGCTTGACAGGGGGCCCAGATACGCAGTATTTT. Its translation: CASSLTGGPDTQYF.

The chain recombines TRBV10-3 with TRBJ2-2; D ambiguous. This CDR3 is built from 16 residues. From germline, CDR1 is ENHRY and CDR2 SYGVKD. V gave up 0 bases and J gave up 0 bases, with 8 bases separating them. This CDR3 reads CAISESAEPNTGELFF. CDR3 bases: TGTGCCATCAGTGAGTCCGCGGAGCCGAACACCGGGGAGCTGTTTTTT.

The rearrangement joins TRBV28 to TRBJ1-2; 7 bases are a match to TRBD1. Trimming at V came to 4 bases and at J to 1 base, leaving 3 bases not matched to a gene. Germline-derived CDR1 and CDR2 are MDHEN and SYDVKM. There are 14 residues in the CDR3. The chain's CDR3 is CASSYGQDNYGYTF. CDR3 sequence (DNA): TGTGCCAGCAGTTATGGACAGGATAACTATGGCTACACCTTC.

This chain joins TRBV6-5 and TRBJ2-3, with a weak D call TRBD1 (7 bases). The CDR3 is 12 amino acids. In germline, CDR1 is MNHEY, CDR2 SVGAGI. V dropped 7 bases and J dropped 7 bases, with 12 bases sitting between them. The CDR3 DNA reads TGTGCCAGCAAGTCAGGGGGGTATACGCAGTATTTT. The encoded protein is CASKSGGYTQYF.

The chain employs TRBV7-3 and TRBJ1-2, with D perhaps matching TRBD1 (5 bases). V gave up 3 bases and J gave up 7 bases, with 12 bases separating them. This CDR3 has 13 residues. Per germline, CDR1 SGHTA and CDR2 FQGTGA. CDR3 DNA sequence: TGTGCCAGCAGCTTTTCAGGGTCGGGTGGCTACACCTTC. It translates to CASSFSGSGGYTF.

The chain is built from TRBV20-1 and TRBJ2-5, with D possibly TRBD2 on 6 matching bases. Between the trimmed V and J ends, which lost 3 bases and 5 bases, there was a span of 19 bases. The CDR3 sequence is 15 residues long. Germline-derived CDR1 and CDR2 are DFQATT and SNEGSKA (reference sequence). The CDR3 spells CSASPLSSVGETQYF. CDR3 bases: TGCAGTGCTAGTCCCTTATCTAGCGTAGGGGAGACCCAGTACTTC.

CDR3 DNA: TGTGCCAGTCGGACAGGGGGACAGCCCCAGCATTTT. Residues: CASRTGGQPQHF. The chain carries TRBV19 and TRBJ1-5, with 10 bases matching TRBD1. Germline V gives CDR1 LNHDA, CDR2 SQIVND (reference sequence). CDR3 length: 12 amino acids. The junction had 2 bases not matched to a gene; V was cut back by 8 bases and J by 7 bases.

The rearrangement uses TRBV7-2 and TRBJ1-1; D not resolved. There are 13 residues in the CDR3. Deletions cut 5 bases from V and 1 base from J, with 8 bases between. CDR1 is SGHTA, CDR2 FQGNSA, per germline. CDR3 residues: CASSHTANTEAFF. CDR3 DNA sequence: TGTGCCAGCAGCCATACAGCGAACACTGAAGCTTTCTTT.

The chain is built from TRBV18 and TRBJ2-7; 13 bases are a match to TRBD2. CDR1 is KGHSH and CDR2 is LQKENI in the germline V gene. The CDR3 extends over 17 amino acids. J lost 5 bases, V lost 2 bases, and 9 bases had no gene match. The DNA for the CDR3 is TGTGCCAGCTCACCAAACCCGGGACTAGCGGGGAACGACGAGCAGTACTTC. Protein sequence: CASSPNPGLAGNDEQYF.

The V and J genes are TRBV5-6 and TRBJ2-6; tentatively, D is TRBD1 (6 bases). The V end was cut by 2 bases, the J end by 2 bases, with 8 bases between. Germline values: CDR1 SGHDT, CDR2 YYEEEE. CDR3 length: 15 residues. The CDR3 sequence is CASSLSGAGANVLTF. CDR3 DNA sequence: TGTGCCAGCAGCTTATCAGGGGCTGGGGCCAACGTCCTGACTTTC.

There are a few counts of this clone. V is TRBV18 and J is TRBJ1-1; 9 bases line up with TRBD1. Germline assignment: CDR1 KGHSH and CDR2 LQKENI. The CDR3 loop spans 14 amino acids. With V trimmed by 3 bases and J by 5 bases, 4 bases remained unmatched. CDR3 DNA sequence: TGTGCCAGCTCACCGGACAGGGGAAGGACTGAAGCTTTCTTT. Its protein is CASSPDRGRTEAFF.

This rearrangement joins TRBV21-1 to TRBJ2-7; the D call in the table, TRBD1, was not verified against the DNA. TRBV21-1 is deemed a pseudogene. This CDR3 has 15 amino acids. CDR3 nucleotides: TGTGCCAGCAGAGAGGGACAGGGGACCTACTACGAGCAGTACTTC. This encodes CASREGQGTYYEQYF.

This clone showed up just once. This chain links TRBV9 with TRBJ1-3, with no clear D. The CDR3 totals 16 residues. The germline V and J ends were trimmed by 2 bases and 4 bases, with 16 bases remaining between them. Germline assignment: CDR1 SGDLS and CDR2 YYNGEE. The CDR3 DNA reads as TGTGCCAGCAGCGTCCAGACTGACTTACTCGGAAACACCATATATTTT. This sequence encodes CASSVQTDLLGNTIYF. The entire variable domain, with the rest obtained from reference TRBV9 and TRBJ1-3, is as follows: DSGVTQTPKHLITATGQRVTLRCSPRSGDLSVYWYQQSLDQGLQFLIQYYNGEERAKGNILERFSAQQFPDLHSELNLSSLELGDSALYFCASSVQTDLLGNTIYFGEGSWLTVV.

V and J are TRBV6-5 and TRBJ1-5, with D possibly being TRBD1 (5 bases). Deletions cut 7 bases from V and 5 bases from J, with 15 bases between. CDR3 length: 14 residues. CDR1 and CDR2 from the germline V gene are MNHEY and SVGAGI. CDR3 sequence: CASTERGFYQPQHF. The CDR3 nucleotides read TGTGCCAGCACCGAAAGGGGCTTTTATCAGCCCCAGCATTTT.

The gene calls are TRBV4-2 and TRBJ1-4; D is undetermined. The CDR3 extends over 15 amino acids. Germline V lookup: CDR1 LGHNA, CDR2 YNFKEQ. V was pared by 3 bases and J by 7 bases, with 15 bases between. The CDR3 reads CASSHRTESGEKLFF. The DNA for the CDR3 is TGTGCCAGCAGCCACCGAACAGAAAGCGGTGAAAAACTGTTTTTT.

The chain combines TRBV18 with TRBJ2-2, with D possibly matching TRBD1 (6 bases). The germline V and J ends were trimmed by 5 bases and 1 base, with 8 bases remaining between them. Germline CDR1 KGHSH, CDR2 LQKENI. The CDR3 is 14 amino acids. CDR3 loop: CASSRGQNTGELFF. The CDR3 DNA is TGTGCCAGCTCAAGGGGACAGAACACCGGGGAGCTGTTTTTT.

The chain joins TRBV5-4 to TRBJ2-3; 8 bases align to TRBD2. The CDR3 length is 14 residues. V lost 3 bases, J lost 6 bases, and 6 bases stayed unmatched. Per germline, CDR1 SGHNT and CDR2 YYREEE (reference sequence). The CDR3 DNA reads TGTGCCAGCAGCTCGGGACTAGTTTTTGATACGCAGTATTTT. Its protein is CASSSGLVFDTQYF.

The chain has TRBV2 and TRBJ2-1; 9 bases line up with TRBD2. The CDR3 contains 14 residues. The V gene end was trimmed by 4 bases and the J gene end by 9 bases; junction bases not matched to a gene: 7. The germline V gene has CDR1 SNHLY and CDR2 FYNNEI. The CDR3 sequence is CASSVTREGGEQFF. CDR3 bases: TGTGCCAGCAGTGTAACGCGGGAGGGCGGTGAGCAGTTCTTC.

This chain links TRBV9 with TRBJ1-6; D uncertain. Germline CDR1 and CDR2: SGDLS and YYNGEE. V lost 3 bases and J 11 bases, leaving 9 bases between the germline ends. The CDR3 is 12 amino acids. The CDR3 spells CASSEDGAPLHF. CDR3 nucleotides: TGTGCCAGCAGCGAAGACGGAGCACCCCTCCACTTT. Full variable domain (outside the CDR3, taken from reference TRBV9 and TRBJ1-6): DSGVTQTPKHLITATGQRVTLRCSPRSGDLSVYWYQQSLDQGLQFLIQYYNGEERAKGNILERFSAQQFPDLHSELNLSSLELGDSALYFCASSEDGAPLHFGNGTRLTVT.

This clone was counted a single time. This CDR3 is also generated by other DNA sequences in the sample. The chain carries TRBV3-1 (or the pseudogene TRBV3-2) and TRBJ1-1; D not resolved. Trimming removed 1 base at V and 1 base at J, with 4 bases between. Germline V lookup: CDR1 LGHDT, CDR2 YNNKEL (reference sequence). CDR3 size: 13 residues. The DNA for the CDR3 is TGTGCCAGCAGCCAAGGCAGGAACACTGAAGCTTTCTTT. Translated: CASSQGRNTEAFF.